The rows below give T cell receptor beta chains drawn from one sample of a study of OX40 agonist ivuxolimab in advanced cancers. Generated by immunoSEQ multiplex PCR, the TCRdb table keeps only in-frame clones and is missing some. The sample has about 82,000 clones, about nine tenths seen once. The sequences come from CD4+ or CD8+ T cells sorted from blood, collected in a trial of the OX40 agonist ivuxolimab. These receptors came from an adult with an advanced solid tumor such as melanoma, head and neck, liver or kidney cancer. Both conserved end residues are part of each CDR3. D genes are given only for firm matches. The size of a clone is reported for some rows only, either as once, few or many, or as a class for expanded clones.

abundance,j_gene,d_gene,v_gene,CDR3nt,CDR3aa
few,TRBJ2-2,-,TRBV12-5,TGTGCTAGTGGTTTCCCCGTGGGGGAGCTGTTTTTT,CASGFPVGELFF
-,TRBJ2-2,TRBD1,TRBV9,TGTGCCAGCAGCGGAGCCCGAGGGGGCGCGAACACCGGGGAGCTGTTTTTT,CASSGARGGANTGELFF
-,TRBJ2-4,-,TRBV7-8,TGTGCCAGCAGCTTAGGATCAGCGGGAGCCAAAAACATTCAGTACTTC,CASSLGSAGAKNIQYF
-,TRBJ2-3,TRBD2,TRBV5-1,TGCGCCAGCAGCTCGAGCGGGAGCATGGCAGATACGCAGTATTTT,CASSSSGSMADTQYF
-,TRBJ2-7,TRBD1,TRBV5-1,TGCGCCAGCAGCTTGGGGACAGGGAGTTTATACGAGCAGTACTTC,CASSLGTGSLYEQYF
-,TRBJ1-2,-,TRBV19,TGTGCCAGTAGTATAGTTGTGGAGGGTATGGGCGGCTACACCTTC,CASSIVVEGMGGYTF
-,TRBJ1-5,TRBD1,TRBV4-1,TGCGCCAGCAGCCAAGCCGGGACAGGAAGACAGCCCCAGCATTTT,CASSQAGTGRQPQHF
-,TRBJ1-3,-,TRBV19,TGTGCCAGTAGTTTCGACACGGCCGGAAACACCATATATTTT,CASSFDTAGNTIYF
-,TRBJ2-7,TRBD1,TRBV29-1,TGCAGCGCGGGACAGGGTGCCTACGAGCAGTACTTC,CSAGQGAYEQYF
-,TRBJ2-1,TRBD2,TRBV30,TGTGCCTGGAGTCAGCGGGGTGAGCAGTTCTTC,CAWSQRGEQFF
few,TRBJ2-2,TRBD2,TRBV27,TGTGCCAGCAGTCTCCTAGCGGGAGGGGGTACCGGGGAGCTGTTTTTT,CASSLLAGGGTGELFF